This T cell receptor (beta chain) was sequenced during a study of Ad26.COV2.S vaccination and SARS-CoV-2 variants. V lost 4 bases and J lost 7; bases outside the gene matches: 9. Germline V CDR1 and CDR2: LNHDA, SQIVND (reference sequence). This CDR3 is 14 amino acids long. Treatment of the sample: roughly 19 received Ad26.COV2.S at low or high dose, single or two shots; 5 received placebo; per-sample allocation not given. Day 63 after the first injection of vaccine or placebo was the sampling time. This Boston cohort included adults aged 18-55 years. Measured with immunoSEQ multiplex PCR; TCRdb has only the in-frame clones, and not every one. The table includes 450,000 to 550,000 clones, roughly 87% detected once.

The sample here was peripheral blood, taken in a trial of Ad26.COV2.S vaccine versus placebo. The rearrangement links TRBV19 to TRBJ2-5; TRBD2 aligns across 7 bases. This sequence originates from a person between 18 and 65 years old who received the Ad26.COV2.S COVID-19 vaccine or a placebo. The CDR3 spells CASSTSTSRGTQYF. CDR3 coding DNA: TGTGCCAGTAGTACCTCGACTAGCCGGGGGACCCAGTACTTC.